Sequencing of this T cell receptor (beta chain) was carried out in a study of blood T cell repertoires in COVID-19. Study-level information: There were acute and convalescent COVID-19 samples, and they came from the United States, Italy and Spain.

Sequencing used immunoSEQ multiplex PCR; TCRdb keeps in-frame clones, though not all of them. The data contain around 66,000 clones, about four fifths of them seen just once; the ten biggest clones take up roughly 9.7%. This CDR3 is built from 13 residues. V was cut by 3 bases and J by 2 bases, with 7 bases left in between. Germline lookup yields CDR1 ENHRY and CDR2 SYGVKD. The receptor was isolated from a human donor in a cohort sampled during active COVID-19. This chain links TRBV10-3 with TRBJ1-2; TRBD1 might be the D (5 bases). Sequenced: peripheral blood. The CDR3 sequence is CAISDKGNYGYTF. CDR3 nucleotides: TGTGCCATCAGTGACAAGGGGAACTATGGCTACACCTTC.